The entry below describes one TCR beta chain. Its antigen is still unknown. This record belongs to a study of cytomegalovirus exposure and HLA in healthy donors. Findings of the study overall: A later analysis found common viral pathogens apparently linked to several of the most significant clusters. Association of a missense DCLRE1C variant with TCR beta V- and J-gene trimming was reported in a later analysis. Across HLA loci, a later analysis found differing TCR association rates, with DRB1 most and HLA-C fewest.

Primers included in the PCR were 60 Vbeta and 13 Jbeta primers. TCRdb's table, derived via immunoSEQ multiplex PCR, lists solely in-frame clones and lacks some. The sample yields approximately 110,000 clones, 75% to 85% seen once. Trimming cost V 4 bases and J 4 bases, with 13 bases left between them. The CDR3 totals 14 residues. Looked up from germline, CDR1 is MNHEY and CDR2 is SVGAGI. Sample: PBMCs. This TCR was sampled from a young man in good health and CMV-seronegative. The chain is built from TRBV6-5 and TRBJ1-2; D gene ambiguous. The CDR3 sequence is CASSSERGSYGYTF. DNA for the CDR3: TGTGCCAGCAGTTCGGAGCGGGGTAGCTATGGCTACACCTTC.